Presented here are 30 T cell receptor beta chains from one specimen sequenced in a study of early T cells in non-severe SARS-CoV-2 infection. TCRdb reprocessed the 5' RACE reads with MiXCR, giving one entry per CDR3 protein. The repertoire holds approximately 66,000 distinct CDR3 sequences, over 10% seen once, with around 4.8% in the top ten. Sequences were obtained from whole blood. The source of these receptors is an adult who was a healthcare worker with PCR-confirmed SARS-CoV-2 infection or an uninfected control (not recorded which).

For the CDR3, the DNA is TGTGCCACCAGTGAAAGGGACGGCGCAGGCCACGAGCAGTACTTC. It encodes CATSERDGAGHEQYF. This rearrangement joins TRBV24-1 to TRBJ2-7; D could derive from TRBD1 or TRBD2 (5 bases each). The CDR3 covers 15 residues. V was shortened by 4 bases and J by 5 bases, with 17 bases between the two germline ends. Germline V lookup: CDR1 KGHDR, CDR2 SFDVKD.

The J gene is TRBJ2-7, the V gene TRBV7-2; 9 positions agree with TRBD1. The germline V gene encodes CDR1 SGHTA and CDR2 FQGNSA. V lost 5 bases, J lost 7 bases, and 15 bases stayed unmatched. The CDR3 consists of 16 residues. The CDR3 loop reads CASSPGQGLISGEQYF. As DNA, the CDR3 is TGTGCCAGCAGCCCCGGACAGGGGCTTATCTCGGGAGAGCAGTACTTC.

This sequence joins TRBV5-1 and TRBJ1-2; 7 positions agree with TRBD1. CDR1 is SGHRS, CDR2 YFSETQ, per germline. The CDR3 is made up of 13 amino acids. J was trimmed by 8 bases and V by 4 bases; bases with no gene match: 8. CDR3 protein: CASSPQTGKGYTF. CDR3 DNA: TGCGCCAGCAGCCCTCAGACAGGGAAAGGCTACACCTTC.

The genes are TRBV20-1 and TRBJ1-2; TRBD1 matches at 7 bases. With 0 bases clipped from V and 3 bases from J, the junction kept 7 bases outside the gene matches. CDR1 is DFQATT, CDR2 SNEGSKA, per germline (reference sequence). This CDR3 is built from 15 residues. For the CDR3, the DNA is TGCAGTGCTAGAGAGGTCCCACAGGGGTACTATGGCTACACCTTC. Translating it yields CSAREVPQGYYGYTF.

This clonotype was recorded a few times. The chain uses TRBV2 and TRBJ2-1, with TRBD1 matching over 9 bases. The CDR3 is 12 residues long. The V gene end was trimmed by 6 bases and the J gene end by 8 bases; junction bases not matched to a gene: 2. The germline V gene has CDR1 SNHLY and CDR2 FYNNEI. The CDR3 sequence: CASRDRGDEQFF. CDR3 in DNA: TGTGCCAGCAGAGACAGGGGGGATGAGCAGTTCTTC.

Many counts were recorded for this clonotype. The chain's CDR3 is CASSPSDSGRGFF. CDR3 sequence (DNA): TGTGCCAGCAGTCCTTCCGATAGCGGGAGGGGGTTCTTC. The chain carries TRBV6-2 or TRBV6-3 and TRBJ2-1, with TRBD2 identical over 11 bases. This CDR3 contains 13 residues. V shed 5 bases and J 15 bases; nucleotides not matched to a gene: 9. The germline V gene has CDR1 MNHEY and CDR2 SVGEGT.

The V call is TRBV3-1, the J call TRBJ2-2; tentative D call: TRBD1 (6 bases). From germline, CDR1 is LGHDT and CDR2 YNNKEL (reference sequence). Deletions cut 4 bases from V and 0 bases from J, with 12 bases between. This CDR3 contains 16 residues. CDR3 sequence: CASSLYRDPNTGELFF. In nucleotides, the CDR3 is TGTGCCAGCAGCCTTTACAGGGACCCGAACACCGGGGAGCTGTTTTTT.

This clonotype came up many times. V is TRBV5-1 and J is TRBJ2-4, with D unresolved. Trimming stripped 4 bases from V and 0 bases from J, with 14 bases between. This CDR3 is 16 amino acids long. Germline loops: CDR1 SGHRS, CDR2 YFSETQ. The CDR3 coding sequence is TGCGCCAGCAGCAAAACAGCGAGCATAGCCAAAAACATTCAGTACTTC. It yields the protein CASSKTASIAKNIQYF. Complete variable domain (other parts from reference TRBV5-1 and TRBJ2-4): KAGVTQTPRYLIKTRGQQVTLSCSPISGHRSVSWYQQTPGQGLQFLFEYFSETQRNKGNFPGRFSGRQFSNSRSEMNVSTLELGDSALYLCASSKTASIAKNIQYFGAGTRLSVL.

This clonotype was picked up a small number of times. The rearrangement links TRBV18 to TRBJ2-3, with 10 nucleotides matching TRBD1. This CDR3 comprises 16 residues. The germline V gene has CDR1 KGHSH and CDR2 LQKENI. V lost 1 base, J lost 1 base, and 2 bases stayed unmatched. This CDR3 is CASSPRGTGGTDTQYF. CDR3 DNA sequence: TGTGCCAGCTCACCACGCGGGACAGGGGGCACAGATACGCAGTATTTT.

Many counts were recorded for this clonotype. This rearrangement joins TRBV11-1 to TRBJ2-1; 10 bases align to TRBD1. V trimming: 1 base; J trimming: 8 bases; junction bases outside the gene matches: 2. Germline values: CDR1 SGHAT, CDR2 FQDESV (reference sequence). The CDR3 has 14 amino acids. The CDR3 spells CASSLGDRGDEQFF. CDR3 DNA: TGTGCCAGCAGCTTAGGGGACAGGGGCGATGAGCAGTTCTTC.

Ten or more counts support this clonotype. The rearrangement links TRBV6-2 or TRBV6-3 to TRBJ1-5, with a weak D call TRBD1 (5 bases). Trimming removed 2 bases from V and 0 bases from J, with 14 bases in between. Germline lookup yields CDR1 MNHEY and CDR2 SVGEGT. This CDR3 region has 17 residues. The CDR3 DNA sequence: TGTGCCAGCAGTTACAATTCGGAGGGGAATAGCAATCAGCCCCAGCATTTT. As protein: CASSYNSEGNSNQPQHF.

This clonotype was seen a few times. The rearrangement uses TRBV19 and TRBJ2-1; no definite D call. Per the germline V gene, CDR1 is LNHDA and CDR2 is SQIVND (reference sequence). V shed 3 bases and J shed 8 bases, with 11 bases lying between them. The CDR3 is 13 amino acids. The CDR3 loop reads CASSIEKDDEQFF. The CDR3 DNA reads TGTGCCAGTAGTATCGAAAAAGACGATGAGCAGTTCTTC.

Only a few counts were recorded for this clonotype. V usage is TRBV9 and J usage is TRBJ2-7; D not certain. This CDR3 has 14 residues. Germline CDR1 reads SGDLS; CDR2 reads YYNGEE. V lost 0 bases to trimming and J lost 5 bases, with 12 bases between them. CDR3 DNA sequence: TGTGCCAGCAGCGTAGGGGGATCGGTCGACGAGCAGTACTTC. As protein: CASSVGGSVDEQYF.

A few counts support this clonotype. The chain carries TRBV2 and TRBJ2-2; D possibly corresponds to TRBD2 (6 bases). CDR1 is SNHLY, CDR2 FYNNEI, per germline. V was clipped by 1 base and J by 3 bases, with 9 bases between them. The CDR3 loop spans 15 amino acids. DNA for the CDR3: TGTGCCAGCAGTGAAGTGCGGGGATACACCGGGGAGCTGTTTTTT. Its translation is CASSEVRGYTGELFF.

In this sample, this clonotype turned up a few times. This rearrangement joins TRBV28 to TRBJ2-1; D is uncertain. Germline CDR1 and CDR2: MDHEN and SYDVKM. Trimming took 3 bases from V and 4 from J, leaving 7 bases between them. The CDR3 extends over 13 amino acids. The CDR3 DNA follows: TGTGCCAGCAGTTTGGGGTTTTACAATGAGCAGTTCTTC. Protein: CASSLGFYNEQFF.

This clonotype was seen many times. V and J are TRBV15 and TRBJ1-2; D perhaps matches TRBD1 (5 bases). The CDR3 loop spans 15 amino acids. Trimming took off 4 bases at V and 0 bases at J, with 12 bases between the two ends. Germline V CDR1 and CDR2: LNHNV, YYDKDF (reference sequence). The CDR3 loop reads CATSKGLLANYGYTF. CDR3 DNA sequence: TGTGCCACCAGCAAGGGACTTCTAGCTAACTATGGCTACACCTTC. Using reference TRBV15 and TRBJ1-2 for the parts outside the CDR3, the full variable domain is DAMVIQNPRYQVTQFGKPVTLSCSQTLNHNVMYWYQQKSSQAPKLLFHYYDKDFNNEADTPDNFQSRRPNTSFCFLDIRSPGLGDTAMYLCATSKGLLANYGYTFGSGTRLTVV.

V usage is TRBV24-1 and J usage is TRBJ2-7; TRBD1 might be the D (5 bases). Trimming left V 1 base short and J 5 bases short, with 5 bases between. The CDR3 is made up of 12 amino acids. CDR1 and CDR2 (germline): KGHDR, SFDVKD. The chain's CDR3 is CATSDFRDEQYF. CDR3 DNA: TGTGCCACCAGTGATTTCAGGGACGAGCAGTACTTC.

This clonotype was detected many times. The CDR3 loop is CASSPTGRNSPLHF. As DNA, the CDR3 is TGTGCCAGCAGCCCGACAGGGCGAAATTCACCCCTCCACTTT. V gene TRBV3-1 combines with J gene TRBJ1-6; TRBD1 aligns across 7 bases. Per the germline V gene, CDR1 is LGHDT and CDR2 is YNNKEL (reference sequence). J was trimmed by 7 bases and V by 4 bases; bases with no gene match: 4. This CDR3 comprises 14 residues. Complete variable domain (other parts from reference TRBV3-1 and TRBJ1-6): DTAVSQTPKYLVTQMGNDKSIKCEQNLGHDTMYWYKQDSKKFLKIMFSYNNKELIINETVPNRFSPKSPDKAHLNLHINSLELGDSAVYFCASSPTGRNSPLHFGNGTRLTVT.

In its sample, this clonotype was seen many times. The CDR3 coding sequence is TGTGCCAGCAGCAAGAGGACGGACACCTACAATGAGCAGTTCTTC. It specifies CASSKRTDTYNEQFF. The gene calls are TRBV5-5 and TRBJ2-1; weak D call: TRBD1 (5 bases). Germline V gene sequence: CDR1 SGHKS, CDR2 YYEKEE (reference sequence). This CDR3 contains 15 residues. Trimming removed 4 bases from V and 2 bases from J, with 13 bases in between.

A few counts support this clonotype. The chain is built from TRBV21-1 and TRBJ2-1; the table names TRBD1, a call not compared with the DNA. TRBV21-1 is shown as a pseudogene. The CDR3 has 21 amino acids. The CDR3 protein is CASSFGSSGTGESLSYNEQFF. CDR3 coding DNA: TGTGCCAGCAGCTTCGGATCTTCCGGGACAGGGGAAAGCCTCTCCTACAATGAGCAGTTCTTC.

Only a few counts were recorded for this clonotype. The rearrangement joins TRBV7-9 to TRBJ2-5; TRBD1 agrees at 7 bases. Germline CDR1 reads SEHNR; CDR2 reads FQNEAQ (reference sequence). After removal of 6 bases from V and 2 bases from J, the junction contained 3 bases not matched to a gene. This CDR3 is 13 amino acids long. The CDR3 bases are TGTGCCAGCAGGTTGGGACAGCAAGAGACCCAGTACTTC. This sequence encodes CASRLGQQETQYF.

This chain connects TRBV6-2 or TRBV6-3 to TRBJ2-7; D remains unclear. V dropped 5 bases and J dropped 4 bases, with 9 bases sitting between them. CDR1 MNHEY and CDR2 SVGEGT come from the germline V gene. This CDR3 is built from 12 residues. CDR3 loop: CASSEPPYEQYF. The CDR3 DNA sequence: TGTGCCAGCAGTGAACCTCCGTACGAGCAGTACTTC.

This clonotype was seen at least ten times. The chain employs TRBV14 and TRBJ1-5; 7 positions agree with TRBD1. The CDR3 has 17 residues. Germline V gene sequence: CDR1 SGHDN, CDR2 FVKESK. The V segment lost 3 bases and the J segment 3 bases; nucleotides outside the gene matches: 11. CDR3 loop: CASSHPRQGVANQPQHF. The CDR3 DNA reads TGTGCCAGCAGCCACCCCCGGCAGGGGGTTGCCAATCAGCCCCAGCATTTT.

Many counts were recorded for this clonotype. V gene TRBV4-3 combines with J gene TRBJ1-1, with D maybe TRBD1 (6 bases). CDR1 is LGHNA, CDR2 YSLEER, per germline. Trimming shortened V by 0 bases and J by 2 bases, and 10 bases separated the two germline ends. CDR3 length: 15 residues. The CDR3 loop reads CASSQDWTVNTEAFF. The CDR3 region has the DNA TGCGCCAGCAGCCAAGATTGGACAGTCAACACTGAAGCTTTCTTT.

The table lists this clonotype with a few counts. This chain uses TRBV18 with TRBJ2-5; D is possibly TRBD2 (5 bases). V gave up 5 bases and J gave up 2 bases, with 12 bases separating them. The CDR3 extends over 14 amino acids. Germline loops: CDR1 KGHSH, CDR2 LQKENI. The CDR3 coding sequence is TGTGCCAGCTCAGGAGGAACACGACAAGAGACCCAGTACTTC. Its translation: CASSGGTRQETQYF.

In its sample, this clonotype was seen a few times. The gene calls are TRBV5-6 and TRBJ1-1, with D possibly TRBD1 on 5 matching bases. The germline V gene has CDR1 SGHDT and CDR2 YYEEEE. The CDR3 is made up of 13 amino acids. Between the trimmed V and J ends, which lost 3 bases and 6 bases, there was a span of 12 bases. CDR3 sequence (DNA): TGTGCCAGCAGCTATTTACGGGGCCCTGAAGCTTTCTTT. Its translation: CASSYLRGPEAFF.

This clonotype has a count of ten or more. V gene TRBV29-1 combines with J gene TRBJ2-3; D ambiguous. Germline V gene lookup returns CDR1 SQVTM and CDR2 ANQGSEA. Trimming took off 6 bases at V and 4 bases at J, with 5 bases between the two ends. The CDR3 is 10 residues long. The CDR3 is CSVGPDTQYF. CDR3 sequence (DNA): TGCAGCGTAGGTCCAGATACGCAGTATTTT.

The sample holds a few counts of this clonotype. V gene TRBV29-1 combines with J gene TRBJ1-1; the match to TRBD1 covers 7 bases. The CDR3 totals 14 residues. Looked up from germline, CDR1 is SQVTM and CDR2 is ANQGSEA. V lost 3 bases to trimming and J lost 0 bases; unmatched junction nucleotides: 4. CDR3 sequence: CSVEGQRMNTEAFF. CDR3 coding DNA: TGCAGCGTTGAGGGACAGCGAATGAACACTGAAGCTTTCTTT.

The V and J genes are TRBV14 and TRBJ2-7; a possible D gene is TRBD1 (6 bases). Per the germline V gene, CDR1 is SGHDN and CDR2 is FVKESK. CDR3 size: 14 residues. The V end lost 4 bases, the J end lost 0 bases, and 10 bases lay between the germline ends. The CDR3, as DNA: TGTGCCAGCAGCCCGGGACATCTCTCCTACGAGCAGTACTTC. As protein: CASSPGHLSYEQYF.

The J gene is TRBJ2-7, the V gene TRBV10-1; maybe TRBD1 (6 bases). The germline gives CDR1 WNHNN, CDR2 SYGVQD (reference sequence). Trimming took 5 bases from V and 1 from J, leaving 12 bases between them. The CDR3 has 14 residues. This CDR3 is CASSRDMASYEQYF. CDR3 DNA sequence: TGCGCCAGCAGTCGGGACATGGCTTCCTACGAGCAGTACTTC.